This T cell receptor beta chain was documented in a study of T cell repertoires in cytomegalovirus infection (dated by TCRdb to between 2019 and 2020). For the study in its entirety: Peptide stimulations targeted recently identified HLA-C-restricted CMV epitopes, whose presentation resists viral immunomodulation, together with well-studied HLA-B-restricted epitopes. Donor HLA type was relevant to the analysis, as public TCR beta signatures indicated carriage of CMV infection together with the matching HLA type. What the work shows at the level of the full study, not this receptor alone: Carriers of CMV infection plus the relevant HLA type were discriminated by the cumulative frequency of public TCR beta family members in the study cohort and in an independent roughly 380-donor cohort. The ex vivo response was dominated by HLA-C-restricted CMV-specific TCR beta clonotypes, which also provided the single most frequent clonotype in two of eight donors.

The treatment or condition label, as the study defines it: in vitro stimulation with specific CMV peptide epitopes to enrich CMV-specific T cells. The sequencer was an Illumina HiSeq 1500. The public reads were reprocessed in TCRdb via fastp at Q25 and MiXCR, keeping in-frame beta chains. Every distinct CDR3 protein forms one entry, paired with its most common genes and DNA. Here the sample has about 55,000 distinct CDR3 sequences; more than 15% occur a single time. Of the sample, roughly 67% falls within the top ten clones. Clipping removes 7 bases from V and 8 bases from J, with 9 as the unmatched junction base count. Reading from cysteine to phenylalanine, the CDR3 counts 14 amino acids. Only the CDR3 DNA is retained, 42 bases long and in frame from the first base. Based on the germline V gene, the CDR1 and CDR2 sequences are MGHRA and YSYEKL. Comments on this clonotype: What this receptor recognizes is not known. Within one base of it there is no much larger clone, and no base qualities were kept.

Sample: CD8+ T cells from cultured PBMCs, taken from culture after CMV antigen stimulation. The rearrangement joined TRBV4-1 to TRBJ2-1; 9 bases in between match TRBD2. The TCR was taken from a human donor in good health (CMV status not recorded). Some clones in this sample may be carry-over from other donors' samples. The CDR3 reads as follows: CASNPIAGEYEQFF. The nucleotide sequence is given as TGCGCCAGCAACCCAATAGCGGGAGAGTATGAGCAGTTCTTC.